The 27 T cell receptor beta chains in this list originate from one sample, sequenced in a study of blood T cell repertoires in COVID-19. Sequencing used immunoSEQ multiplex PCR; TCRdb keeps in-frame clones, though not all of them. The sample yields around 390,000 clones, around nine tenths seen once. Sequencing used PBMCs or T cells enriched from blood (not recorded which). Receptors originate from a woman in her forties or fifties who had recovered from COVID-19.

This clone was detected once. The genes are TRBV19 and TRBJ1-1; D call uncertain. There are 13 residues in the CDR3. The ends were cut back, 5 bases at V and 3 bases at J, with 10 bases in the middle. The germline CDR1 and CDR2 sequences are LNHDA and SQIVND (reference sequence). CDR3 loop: CASSVREDTEAFF. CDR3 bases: TGTGCCAGTAGTGTGAGGGAGGACACTGAAGCTTTCTTT.

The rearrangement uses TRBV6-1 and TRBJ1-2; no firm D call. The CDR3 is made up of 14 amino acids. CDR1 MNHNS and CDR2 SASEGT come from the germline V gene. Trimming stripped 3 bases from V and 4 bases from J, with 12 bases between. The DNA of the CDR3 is TGTGCCAGCAGTGAGCCCTCGGTCTCCTATGGCTACACCTTC. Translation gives CASSEPSVSYGYTF.

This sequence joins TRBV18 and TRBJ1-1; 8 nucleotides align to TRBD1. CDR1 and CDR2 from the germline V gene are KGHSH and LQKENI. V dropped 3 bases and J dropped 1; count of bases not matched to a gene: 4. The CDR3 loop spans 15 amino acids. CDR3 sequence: CASSPATGANTEAFF. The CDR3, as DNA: TGTGCCAGCTCACCCGCGACAGGGGCGAACACTGAAGCTTTCTTT.

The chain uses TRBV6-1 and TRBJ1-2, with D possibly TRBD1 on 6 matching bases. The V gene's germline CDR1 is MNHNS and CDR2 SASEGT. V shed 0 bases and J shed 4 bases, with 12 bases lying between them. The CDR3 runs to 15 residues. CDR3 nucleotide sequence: TGTGCCAGCAGTGAAGCGCTTCGGACAGCCTATGGCTACACCTTC. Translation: CASSEALRTAYGYTF.

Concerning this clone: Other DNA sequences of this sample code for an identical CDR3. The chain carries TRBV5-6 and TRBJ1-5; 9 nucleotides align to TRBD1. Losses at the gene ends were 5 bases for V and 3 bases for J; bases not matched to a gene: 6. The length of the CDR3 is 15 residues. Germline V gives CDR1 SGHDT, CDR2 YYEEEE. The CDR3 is CASSRGQGINQPQHF. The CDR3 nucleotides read TGTGCCAGCAGTCGGGGACAGGGCATCAATCAGCCCCAGCATTTT.

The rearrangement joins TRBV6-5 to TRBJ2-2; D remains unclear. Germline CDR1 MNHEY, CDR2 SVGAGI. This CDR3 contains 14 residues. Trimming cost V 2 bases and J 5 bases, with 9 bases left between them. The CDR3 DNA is TGTGCCAGCAGTTACCCGGTGCGTACCGGGGAGCTGTTTTTT. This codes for CASSYPVRTGELFF.

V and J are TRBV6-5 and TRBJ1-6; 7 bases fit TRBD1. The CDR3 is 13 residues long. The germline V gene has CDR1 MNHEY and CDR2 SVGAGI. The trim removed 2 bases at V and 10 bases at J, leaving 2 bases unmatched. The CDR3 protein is CASSYRGQSPLHF. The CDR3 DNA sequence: TGTGCCAGCAGTTACAGGGGGCAATCACCCCTCCACTTT.

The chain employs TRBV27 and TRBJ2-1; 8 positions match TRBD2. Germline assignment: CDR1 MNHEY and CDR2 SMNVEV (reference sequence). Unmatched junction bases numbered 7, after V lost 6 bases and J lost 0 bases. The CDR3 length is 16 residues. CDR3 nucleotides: TGTGCCAGCAGGATTGAGCGGGGGAGCTCCTACAATGAGCAGTTCTTC. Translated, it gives CASRIERGSSYNEQFF.

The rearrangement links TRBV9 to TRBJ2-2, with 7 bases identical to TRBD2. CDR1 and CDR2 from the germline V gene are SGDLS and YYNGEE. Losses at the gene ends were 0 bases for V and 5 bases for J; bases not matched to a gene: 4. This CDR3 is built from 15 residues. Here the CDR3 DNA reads TGTGCCAGCAGCGTAGCGCTAGCGGAAACCGGGGAGCTGTTTTTT. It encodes CASSVALAETGELFF.

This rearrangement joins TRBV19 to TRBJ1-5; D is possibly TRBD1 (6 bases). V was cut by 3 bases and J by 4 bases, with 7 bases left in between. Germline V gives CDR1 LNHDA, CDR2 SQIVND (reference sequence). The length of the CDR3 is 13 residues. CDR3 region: CASSMQGNQPQHF. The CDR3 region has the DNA TGTGCCAGTAGTATGCAGGGGAATCAGCCCCAGCATTTT. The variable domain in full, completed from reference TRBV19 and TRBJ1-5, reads DGGITQSPKYLFRKEGQNVTLSCEQNLNHDAMYWYRQDPGQGLRLIYYSQIVNDFQKGDIAEGYSVSREKKESFPLTVTSAQKNPTAFYLCASSMQGNQPQHFGDGTRLSIL.

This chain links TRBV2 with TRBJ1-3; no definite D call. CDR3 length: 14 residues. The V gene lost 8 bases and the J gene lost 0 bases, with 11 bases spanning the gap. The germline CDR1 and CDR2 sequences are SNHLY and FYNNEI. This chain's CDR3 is CASSVDSSGNTIYF. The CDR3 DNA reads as TGTGCCAGCTCGGTAGACTCCTCTGGAAACACCATATATTTT.

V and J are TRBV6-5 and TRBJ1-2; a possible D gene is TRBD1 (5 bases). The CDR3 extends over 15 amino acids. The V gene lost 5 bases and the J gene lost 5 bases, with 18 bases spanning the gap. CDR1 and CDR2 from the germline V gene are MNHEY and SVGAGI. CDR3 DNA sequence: TGTGCCAGCAGTAGCCCCCCCGGGGGTGAATATGGCTACACCTTC. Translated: CASSSPPGGEYGYTF.

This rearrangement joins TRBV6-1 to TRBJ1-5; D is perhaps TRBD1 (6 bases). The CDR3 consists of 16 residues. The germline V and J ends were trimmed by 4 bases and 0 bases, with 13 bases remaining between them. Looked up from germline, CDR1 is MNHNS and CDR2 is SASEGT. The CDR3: CASSVWTDDSNQPQHF. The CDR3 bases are TGTGCCAGCAGTGTCTGGACAGATGATAGCAATCAGCCCCAGCATTTT.

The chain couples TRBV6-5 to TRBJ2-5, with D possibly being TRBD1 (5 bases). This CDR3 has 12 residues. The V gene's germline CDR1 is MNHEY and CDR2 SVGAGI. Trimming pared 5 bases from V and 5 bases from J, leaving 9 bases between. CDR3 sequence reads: CASSRNRETQYF. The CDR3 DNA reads TGTGCCAGCAGTAGGAACAGGGAGACCCAGTACTTC.

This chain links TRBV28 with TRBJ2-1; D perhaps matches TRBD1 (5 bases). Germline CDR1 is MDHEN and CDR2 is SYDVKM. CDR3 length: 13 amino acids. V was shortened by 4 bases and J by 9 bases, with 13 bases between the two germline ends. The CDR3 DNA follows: TGTGCCAGCAGTTCGCCACAGGTACGTGAGCAGTTCTTC. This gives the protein CASSSPQVREQFF.

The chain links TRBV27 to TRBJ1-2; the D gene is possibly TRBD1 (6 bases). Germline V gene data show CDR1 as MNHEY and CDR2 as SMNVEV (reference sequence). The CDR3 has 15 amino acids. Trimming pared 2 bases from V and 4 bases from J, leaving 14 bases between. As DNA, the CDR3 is TGTGCCAGCAGTTTAGTAGTCGGGGACATCTATGGCTACACCTTC. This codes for CASSLVVGDIYGYTF.

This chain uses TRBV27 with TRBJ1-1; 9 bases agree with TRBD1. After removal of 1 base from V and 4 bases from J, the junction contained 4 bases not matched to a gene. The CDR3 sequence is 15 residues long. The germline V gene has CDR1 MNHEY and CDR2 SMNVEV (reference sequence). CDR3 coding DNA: TGTGCCAGCAGTTTATGGGGGGGACAGGGCACTGAAGCTTTCTTT. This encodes CASSLWGGQGTEAFF.

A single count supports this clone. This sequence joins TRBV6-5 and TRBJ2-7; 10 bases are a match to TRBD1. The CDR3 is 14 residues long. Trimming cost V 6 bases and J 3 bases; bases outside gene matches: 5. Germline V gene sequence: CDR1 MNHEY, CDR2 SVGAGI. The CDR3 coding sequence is TGTGCCAGCAGGGCGGGGGACAGGGGCTACGAGCAGTACTTC. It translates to CASRAGDRGYEQYF.

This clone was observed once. The CDR3 coding sequence is TGTGCCATCAGTGAAACTTTCAGGGTCGATAGCAATCAGCCCCAGCATTTT. As protein: CAISETFRVDSNQPQHF. J is TRBJ1-5 and V is TRBV10-3; possibly TRBD1 for D (5 bases). The V end was cut by 3 bases, the J end by 0 bases, with 15 bases between. The CDR3 loop spans 17 amino acids. Germline V gene lookup returns CDR1 ENHRY and CDR2 SYGVKD.

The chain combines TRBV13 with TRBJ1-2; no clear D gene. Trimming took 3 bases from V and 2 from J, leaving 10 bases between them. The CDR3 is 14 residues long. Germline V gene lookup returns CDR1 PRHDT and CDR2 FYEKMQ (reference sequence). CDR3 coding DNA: TGTGCCAGCAGCTTCGGTAACTTAAACTATGGCTACACCTTC. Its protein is CASSFGNLNYGYTF. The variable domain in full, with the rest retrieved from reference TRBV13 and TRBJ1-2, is AAGVIQSPRHLIKEKRETATLKCYPIPRHDTVYWYQQGPGQDPQFLISFYEKMQSDKGSIPDRFSAQQFSDYHSELNMSSLELGDSALYFCASSFGNLNYGYTFGSGTRLTVV.

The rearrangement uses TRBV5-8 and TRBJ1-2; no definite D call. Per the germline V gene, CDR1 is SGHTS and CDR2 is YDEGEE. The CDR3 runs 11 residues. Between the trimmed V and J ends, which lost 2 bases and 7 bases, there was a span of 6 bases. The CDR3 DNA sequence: TGTGCCAGCAGCTTAGCGTTTGGCTACACCTTC. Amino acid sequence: CASSLAFGYTF. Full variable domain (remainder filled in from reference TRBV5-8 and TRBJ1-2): EAGVTQSPTHLIKTRGQQATLRCSPISGHTSVYWYQQALGLGLQFLLWYDEGEERNRGNFPPRFSGRQFPNYSSELNVNALELEDSALYLCASSLAFGYTFGSGTRLTVV.

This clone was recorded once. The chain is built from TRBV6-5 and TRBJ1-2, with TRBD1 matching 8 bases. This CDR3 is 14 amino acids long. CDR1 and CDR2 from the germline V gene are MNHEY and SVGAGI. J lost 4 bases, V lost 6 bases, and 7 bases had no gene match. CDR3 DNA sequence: TGTGCCAGCAGACGACAGGGGTCTTCCTATGGCTACACCTTC. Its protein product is CASRRQGSSYGYTF.

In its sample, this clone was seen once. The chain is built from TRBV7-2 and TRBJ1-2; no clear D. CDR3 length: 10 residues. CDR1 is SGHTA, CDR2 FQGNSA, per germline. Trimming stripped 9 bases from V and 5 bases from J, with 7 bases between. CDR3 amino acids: CASSQYGYTF. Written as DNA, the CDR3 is TGTGCCAGTTCCCAATATGGCTACACCTTC.

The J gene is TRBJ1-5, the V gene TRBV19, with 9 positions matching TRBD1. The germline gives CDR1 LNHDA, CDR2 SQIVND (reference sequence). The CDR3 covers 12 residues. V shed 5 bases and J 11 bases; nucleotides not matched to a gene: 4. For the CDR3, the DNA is TGTGCCAGTAGTGAAACAGGGGGCGCCCAGCATTTT. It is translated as CASSETGGAQHF.

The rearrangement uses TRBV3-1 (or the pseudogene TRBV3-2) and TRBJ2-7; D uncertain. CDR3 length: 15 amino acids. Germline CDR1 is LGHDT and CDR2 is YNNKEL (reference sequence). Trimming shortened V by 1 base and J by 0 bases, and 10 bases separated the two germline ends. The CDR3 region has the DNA TGTGCCAGCAGCCAAGCCAGCGCTTACTCCTACGAGCAGTACTTC. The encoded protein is CASSQASAYSYEQYF.

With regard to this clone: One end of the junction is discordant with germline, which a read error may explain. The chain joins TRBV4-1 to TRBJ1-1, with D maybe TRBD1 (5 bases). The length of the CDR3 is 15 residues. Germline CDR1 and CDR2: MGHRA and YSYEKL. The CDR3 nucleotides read TGCGCCAGCAGCCAGCTACGATCAGGGAACGCTGAAGCTTTCTTT. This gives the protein CASSQLRSGNAEAFF.

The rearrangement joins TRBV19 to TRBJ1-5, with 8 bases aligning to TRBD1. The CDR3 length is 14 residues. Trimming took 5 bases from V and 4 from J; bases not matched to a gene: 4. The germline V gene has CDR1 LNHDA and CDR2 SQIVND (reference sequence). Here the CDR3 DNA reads TGTGCCAGTAGTCGACAGGGGACGAATCAGCCCCAGCATTTT. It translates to CASSRQGTNQPQHF.